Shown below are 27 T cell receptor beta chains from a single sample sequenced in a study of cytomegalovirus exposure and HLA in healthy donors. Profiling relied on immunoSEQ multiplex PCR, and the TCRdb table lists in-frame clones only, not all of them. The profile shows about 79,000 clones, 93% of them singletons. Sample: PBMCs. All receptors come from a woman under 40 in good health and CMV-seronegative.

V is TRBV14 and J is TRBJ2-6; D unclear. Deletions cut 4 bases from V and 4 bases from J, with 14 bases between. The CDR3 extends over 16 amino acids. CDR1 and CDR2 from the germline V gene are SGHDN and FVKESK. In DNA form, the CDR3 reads TGTGCCAGCAGCCGAACACGCCGCTCCGGGGCCAACGTCCTGACTTTC. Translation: CASSRTRRSGANVLTF.

CDR3 amino acids: CATSSDRVTGVNIQYF. DNA of the CDR3: TGTGCCACCAGCAGCGACAGGGTTACTGGAGTAAACATTCAGTACTTC. The chain combines TRBV15 with TRBJ2-4, with 7 positions matching TRBD1. This CDR3 spans 16 amino acids. V shed 3 bases and J 6 bases; nucleotides not matched to a gene: 11. Per the germline V gene, CDR1 is LNHNV and CDR2 is YYDKDF (reference sequence). The full variable domain, rest sourced from reference TRBV15 and TRBJ2-4, is DAMVIQNPRYQVTQFGKPVTLSCSQTLNHNVMYWYQQKSSQAPKLLFHYYDKDFNNEADTPDNFQSRRPNTSFCFLDIRSPGLGDTAMYLCATSSDRVTGVNIQYFGAGTRLSVL.

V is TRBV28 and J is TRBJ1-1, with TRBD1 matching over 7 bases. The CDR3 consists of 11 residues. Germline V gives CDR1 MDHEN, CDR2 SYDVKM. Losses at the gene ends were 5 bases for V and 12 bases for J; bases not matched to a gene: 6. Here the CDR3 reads CASSREGQPFF. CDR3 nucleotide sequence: TGTGCCAGCAGTCGGGAGGGACAGCCTTTCTTT.

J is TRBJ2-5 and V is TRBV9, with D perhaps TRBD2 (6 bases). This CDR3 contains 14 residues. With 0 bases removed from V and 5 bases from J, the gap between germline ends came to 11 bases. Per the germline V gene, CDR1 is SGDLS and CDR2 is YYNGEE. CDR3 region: CASSVEEGRETQYF. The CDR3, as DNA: TGTGCCAGCAGCGTAGAAGAGGGGAGGGAGACCCAGTACTTC.

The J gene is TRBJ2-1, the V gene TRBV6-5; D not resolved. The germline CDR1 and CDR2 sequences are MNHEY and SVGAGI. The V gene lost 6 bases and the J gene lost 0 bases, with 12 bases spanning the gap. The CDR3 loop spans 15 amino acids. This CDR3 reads CASRRDPSSYNEQFF. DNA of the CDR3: TGTGCCAGCAGGAGAGATCCAAGCTCCTACAATGAGCAGTTCTTC.

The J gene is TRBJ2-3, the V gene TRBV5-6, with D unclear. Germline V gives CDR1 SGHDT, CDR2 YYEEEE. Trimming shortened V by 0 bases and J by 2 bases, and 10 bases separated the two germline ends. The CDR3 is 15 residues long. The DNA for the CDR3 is TGTGCCAGCAGCTTGGGTCTCAGATCCACAGATACGCAGTATTTT. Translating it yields CASSLGLRSTDTQYF.

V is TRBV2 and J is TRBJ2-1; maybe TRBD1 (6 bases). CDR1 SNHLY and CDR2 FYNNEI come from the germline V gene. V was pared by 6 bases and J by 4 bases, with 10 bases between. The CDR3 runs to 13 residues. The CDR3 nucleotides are TGTGCCAGCAGGCCACAGGGATACAATGAGCAGTTCTTC. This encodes CASRPQGYNEQFF.

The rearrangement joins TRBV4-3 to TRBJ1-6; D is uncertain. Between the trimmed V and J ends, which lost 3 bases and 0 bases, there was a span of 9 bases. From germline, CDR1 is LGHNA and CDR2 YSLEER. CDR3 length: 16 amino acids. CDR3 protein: CASSQEASSYNSPLHF. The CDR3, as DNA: TGCGCCAGCAGCCAGGAAGCGAGCTCCTATAATTCACCCCTCCACTTT.

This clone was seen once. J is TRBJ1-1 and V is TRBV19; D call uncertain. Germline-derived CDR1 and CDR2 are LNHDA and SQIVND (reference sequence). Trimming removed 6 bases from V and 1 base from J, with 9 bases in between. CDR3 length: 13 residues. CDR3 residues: CASRFARNTEAFF. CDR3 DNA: TGTGCCAGTAGATTCGCGAGGAACACTGAAGCTTTCTTT.

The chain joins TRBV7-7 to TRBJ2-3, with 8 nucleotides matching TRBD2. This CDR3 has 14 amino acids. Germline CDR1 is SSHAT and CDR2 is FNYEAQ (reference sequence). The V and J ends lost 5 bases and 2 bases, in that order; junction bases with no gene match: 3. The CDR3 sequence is CASSISGNTDTQYF. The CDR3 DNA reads TGTGCCAGCAGCATTAGCGGGAACACAGATACGCAGTATTTT.

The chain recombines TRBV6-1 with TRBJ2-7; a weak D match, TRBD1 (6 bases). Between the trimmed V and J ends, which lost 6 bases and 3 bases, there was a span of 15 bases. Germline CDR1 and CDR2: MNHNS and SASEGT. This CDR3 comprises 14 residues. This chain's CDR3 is CASRPLTGFYEQYF. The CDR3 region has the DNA TGTGCCAGCAGGCCCCTAACAGGGTTCTACGAGCAGTACTTC.

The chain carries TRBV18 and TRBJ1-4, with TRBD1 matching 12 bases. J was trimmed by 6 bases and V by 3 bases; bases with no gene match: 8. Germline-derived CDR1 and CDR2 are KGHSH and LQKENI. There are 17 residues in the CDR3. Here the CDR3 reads CASSPVPGQGADEKLFF. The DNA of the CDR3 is TGTGCCAGCTCACCCGTCCCGGGACAGGGGGCGGATGAAAAACTGTTTTTT.

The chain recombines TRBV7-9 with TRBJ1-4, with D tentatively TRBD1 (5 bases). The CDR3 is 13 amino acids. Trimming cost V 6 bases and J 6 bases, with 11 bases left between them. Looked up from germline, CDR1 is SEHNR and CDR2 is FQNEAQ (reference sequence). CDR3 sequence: CASSTGVDEKLFF. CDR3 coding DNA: TGTGCCAGCAGTACGGGGGTGGATGAAAAACTGTTTTTT.

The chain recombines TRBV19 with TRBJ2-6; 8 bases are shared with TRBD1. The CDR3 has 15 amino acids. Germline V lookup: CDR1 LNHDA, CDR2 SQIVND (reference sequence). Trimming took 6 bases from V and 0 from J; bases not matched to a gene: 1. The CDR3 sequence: CASRGQDSGANVLTF. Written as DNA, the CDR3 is TGTGCCAGTAGGGGACAGGACTCTGGGGCCAACGTCCTGACTTTC.

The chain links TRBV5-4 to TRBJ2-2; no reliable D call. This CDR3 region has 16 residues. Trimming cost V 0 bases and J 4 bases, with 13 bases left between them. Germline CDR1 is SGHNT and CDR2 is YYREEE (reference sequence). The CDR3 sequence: CASSLVAAASTGELFF. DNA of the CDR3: TGTGCCAGCAGCTTGGTGGCGGCAGCCTCCACCGGGGAGCTGTTTTTT.

The CDR3 region is CASSLGGDRSGELFF. The CDR3 DNA reads TGTGCCAGCAGCTTAGGCGGGGATCGGAGCGGGGAGCTGTTTTTT. The chain uses TRBV7-6 and TRBJ2-2; D might be TRBD2 (6 bases). The germline V gene has CDR1 SGHVS and CDR2 FNYEAQ. V was cut by 1 base and J by 7 bases, with 13 bases left in between. The CDR3 runs 15 residues.

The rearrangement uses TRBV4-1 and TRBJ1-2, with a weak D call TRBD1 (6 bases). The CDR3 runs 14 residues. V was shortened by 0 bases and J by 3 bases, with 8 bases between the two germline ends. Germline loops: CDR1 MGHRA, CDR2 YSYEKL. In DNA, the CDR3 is TGCGCCAGCAGCCAAGATCCAGGGGACTATGGCTACACCTTC. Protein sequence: CASSQDPGDYGYTF.

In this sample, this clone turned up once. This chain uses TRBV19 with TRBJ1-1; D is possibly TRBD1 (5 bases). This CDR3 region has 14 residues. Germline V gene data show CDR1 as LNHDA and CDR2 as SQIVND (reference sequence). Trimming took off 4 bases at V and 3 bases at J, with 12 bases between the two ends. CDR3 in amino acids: CASSTTGGDTEAFF. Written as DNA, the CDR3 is TGTGCCAGTAGTACGACGGGGGGTGACACTGAAGCTTTCTTT. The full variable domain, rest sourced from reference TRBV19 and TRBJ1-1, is DGGITQSPKYLFRKEGQNVTLSCEQNLNHDAMYWYRQDPGQGLRLIYYSQIVNDFQKGDIAEGYSVSREKKESFPLTVTSAQKNPTAFYLCASSTTGGDTEAFFGQGTRLTVV.

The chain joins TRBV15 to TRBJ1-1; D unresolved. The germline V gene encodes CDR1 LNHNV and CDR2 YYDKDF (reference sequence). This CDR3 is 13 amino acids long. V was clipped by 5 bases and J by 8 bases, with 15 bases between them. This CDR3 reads CATSDRRRMEAFF. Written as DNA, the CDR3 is TGTGCCACCAGCGACCGACGGAGGATGGAAGCTTTCTTT. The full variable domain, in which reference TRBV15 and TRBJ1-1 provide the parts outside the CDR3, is DAMVIQNPRYQVTQFGKPVTLSCSQTLNHNVMYWYQQKSSQAPKLLFHYYDKDFNNEADTPDNFQSRRPNTSFCFLDIRSPGLGDTAMYLCATSDRRRMEAFFGQGTRLTVV.

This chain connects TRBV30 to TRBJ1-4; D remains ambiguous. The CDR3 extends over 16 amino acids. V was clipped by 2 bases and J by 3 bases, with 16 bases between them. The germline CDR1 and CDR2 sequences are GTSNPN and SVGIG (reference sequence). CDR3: CAWSPLWPGANEKLFF. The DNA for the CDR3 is TGTGCCTGGAGTCCTCTCTGGCCCGGAGCTAATGAAAAACTGTTTTTT.

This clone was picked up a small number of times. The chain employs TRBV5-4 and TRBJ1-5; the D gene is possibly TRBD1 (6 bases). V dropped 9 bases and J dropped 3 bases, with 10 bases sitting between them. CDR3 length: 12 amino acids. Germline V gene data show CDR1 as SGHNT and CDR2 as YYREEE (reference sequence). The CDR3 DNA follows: TGTGCCACGGGGGGCCACAATCAGCCCCAGCATTTT. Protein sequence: CATGGHNQPQHF.

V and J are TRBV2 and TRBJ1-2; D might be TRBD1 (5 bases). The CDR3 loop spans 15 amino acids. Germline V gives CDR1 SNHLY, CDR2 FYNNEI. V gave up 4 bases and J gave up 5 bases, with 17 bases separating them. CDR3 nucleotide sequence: TGTGCCAGCAGTGGACAGATTATAACCCATTATGGCTACACCTTC. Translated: CASSGQIITHYGYTF.

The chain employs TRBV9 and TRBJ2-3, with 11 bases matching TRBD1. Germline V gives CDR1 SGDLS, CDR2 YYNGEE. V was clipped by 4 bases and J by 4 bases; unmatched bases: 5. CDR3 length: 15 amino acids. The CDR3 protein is CASSRGTGGSDTQYF. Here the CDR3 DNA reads TGTGCCAGCAGCCGAGGGACAGGGGGTTCAGATACGCAGTATTTT.

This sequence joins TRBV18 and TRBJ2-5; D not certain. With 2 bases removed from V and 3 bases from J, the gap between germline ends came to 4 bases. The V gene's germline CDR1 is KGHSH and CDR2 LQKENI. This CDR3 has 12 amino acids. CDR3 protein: CASSPTEETQYF. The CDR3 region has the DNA TGTGCCAGCTCACCAACAGAAGAGACCCAGTACTTC.

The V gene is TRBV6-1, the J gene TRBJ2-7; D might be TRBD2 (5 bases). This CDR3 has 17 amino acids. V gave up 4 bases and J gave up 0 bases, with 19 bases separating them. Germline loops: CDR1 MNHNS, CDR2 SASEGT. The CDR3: CASSGPPRRVSSYEQYF. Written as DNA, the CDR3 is TGTGCCAGCAGTGGGCCCCCCCGGCGGGTCTCCTCCTACGAGCAGTACTTC.

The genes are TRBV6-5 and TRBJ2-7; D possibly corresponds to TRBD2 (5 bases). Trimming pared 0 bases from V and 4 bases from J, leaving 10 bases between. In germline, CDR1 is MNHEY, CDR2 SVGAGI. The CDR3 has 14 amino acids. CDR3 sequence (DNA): TGTGCCAGCAGTTACTCCGGCACTAGATACGAGCAGTACTTC. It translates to CASSYSGTRYEQYF.

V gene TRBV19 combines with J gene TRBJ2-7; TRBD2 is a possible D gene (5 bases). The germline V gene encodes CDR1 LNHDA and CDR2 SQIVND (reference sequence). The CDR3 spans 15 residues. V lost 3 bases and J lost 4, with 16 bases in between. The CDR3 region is CASSMQAYGVYEQYF. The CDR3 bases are TGTGCCAGTAGTATGCAGGCTTACGGGGTTTACGAGCAGTACTTC.